These 32 T cell receptor beta chains originate from one sample sequenced in a study of control samples from healthy donors and cancer patients (dated by TCRdb to about 2020). The library was generated by the immunoSEQ multiplex PCR assay. TCRdb provides this immuneACCESS table in a form limited to in-frame rearrangements. Some clones are lacking; in checked studies, under half of them reflect an unresolved V gene, and why the rest are absent is not known. For this sample there are 90,000 to 100,000 clones; about 80% appear just once. About 10% of the sample belongs to the ten largest clones. The source material was blood. All receptors come from a woman aged 30 to 39 in good health.

The chain combines TRBV19 with TRBJ2-2, with 7 nucleotides matching TRBD1. Germline V lookup: CDR1 LNHDA, CDR2 SQIVND (reference sequence). The CDR3 covers 15 residues. Trimming removed 4 bases from V and 6 bases from J; junction bases left unmatched: 8. CDR3 sequence (DNA): TGTGCCAGTAGTACCACCGGGACAGCGGCCGGGGAGCTGTTTTTT. Translating gives CASSTTGTAAGELFF.

This clone has just one count. This sequence joins TRBV30 and TRBJ2-7, with D possibly being TRBD1 (5 bases). The CDR3 has 13 amino acids. Germline CDR1 GTSNPN, CDR2 SVGIG (reference sequence). Between the trimmed V and J ends, which lost 4 bases and 0 bases, there was a span of 10 bases. The CDR3 loop is CAWNSDSSYEQYF. CDR3 in DNA: TGTGCCTGGAATTCAGACAGCTCCTACGAGCAGTACTTC.

The V and J genes are TRBV5-4 and TRBJ1-6; D is unclear. Trimming cost V 4 bases and J 10 bases, with 18 bases left between them. The germline gives CDR1 SGHNT, CDR2 YYREEE (reference sequence). The CDR3 has 15 amino acids. CDR3: CASSRVPGKDSPLHF. DNA for the CDR3: TGTGCCAGCAGCCGGGTACCGGGGAAGGACTCACCCCTCCACTTT.

V is TRBV11-2 and J is TRBJ1-3; D gene unclear. Germline CDR1 SGHAT, CDR2 FQNNGV. The CDR3 sequence is 15 residues long. Trimming shortened V by 2 bases and J by 4 bases, and 12 bases separated the two germline ends. This CDR3 reads CASSLWRSPGNTIYF. CDR3 nucleotides: TGTGCCAGCAGCTTATGGCGTAGCCCCGGAAACACCATATATTTT.

The chain is built from TRBV6-5 and TRBJ1-5; D unclear. CDR3 length: 15 residues. Trimming pared 6 bases from V and 2 bases from J, leaving 14 bases between. CDR1 is MNHEY, CDR2 SVGAGI, per germline. The CDR3 DNA is TGTGCCAGCAGCTACACAGCCCTCGGCAATCAGCCCCAGCATTTT. This translates into CASSYTALGNQPQHF.

The V call is TRBV4-1, the J call TRBJ2-3, with D possibly called TRBD1 or TRBD2 (5 bases each). V gave up 0 bases and J gave up 8 bases, with 15 bases separating them. The CDR3 has 15 residues. Germline CDR1 reads MGHRA; CDR2 reads YSYEKL. DNA for the CDR3: TGCGCCAGCAGCCAAGATCTGGGACCCTGGGGTACGCAGTATTTT. Translating it yields CASSQDLGPWGTQYF.

The chain carries TRBV11-3 and TRBJ1-1; 8 bases are a match to TRBD1. CDR1 is SGHNT and CDR2 is YENEEA in the germline V gene. CDR3 length equals 16 residues. V shed 1 base, J shed 6 bases, and the junction held 10 bases outside the gene matches. CDR3 nucleotide sequence: TGTGCCAGCAGCTTAGGGACAGGGTATAATCGGGCTGAAGCTTTCTTT. Protein product: CASSLGTGYNRAEAFF.

This clone was recorded once. The genes are TRBV9 and TRBJ2-3; TRBD2 aligns across 11 bases. Looked up from germline, CDR1 is SGDLS and CDR2 is YYNGEE. Losses at the gene ends were 5 bases for V and 6 bases for J; bases not matched to a gene: 14. The CDR3 has 17 residues. DNA of the CDR3: TGTGCCAGCAGTTTTGGACTTAGCGGGGGGGCGGCGGATACGCAGTATTTT. Amino acids: CASSFGLSGGAADTQYF. Variable domain in full (rest from reference TRBV9 and TRBJ2-3): DSGVTQTPKHLITATGQRVTLRCSPRSGDLSVYWYQQSLDQGLQFLIQYYNGEERAKGNILERFSAQQFPDLHSELNLSSLELGDSALYFCASSFGLSGGAADTQYFGPGTRLTVL.

The chain employs TRBV7-6 and TRBJ2-7, with 8 bases matching TRBD1. This CDR3 comprises 14 residues. With 4 bases clipped from V and 3 bases from J, the junction kept 5 bases outside the gene matches. Germline V gene lookup returns CDR1 SGHVS and CDR2 FNYEAQ. The CDR3 nucleotides are TGTGCCAGCAGCTACGGACAGGGTCTCTACGAGCAGTACTTC. It translates to CASSYGQGLYEQYF.

This clone has just a few counts. V usage is TRBV15 and J usage is TRBJ2-5, with D unresolved. The germline CDR1 and CDR2 sequences are LNHNV and YYDKDF (reference sequence). V shed 2 bases and J shed 4 bases, with 8 bases lying between them. This CDR3 has 13 amino acids. The CDR3 DNA follows: TGTGCCACCAGCAGAAGCCCCGGAGAGACCCAGTACTTC. Protein sequence: CATSRSPGETQYF.

This clone was counted once. The J gene is TRBJ1-3, the V gene TRBV4-1; 7 bases map to TRBD1. Germline CDR1 is MGHRA and CDR2 is YSYEKL. The CDR3 totals 18 residues. The ends lost 1 base at V and 2 bases at J; junction bases unmatched: 11. The CDR3, as DNA: TGCGCCAGCAGCCAAGCGAGAATATCAGGGGGGACTGGAAACACCATATATTTT. It is translated as CASSQARISGGTGNTIYF.

This clone was counted only a few times. The V gene is TRBV24-1, the J gene TRBJ2-5; D is unresolved. Looked up from germline, CDR1 is KGHDR and CDR2 is SFDVKD. The CDR3 length is 11 residues. The V gene lost 6 bases and the J gene lost 5 bases, with 6 bases spanning the gap. Here the CDR3 DNA reads TGTGCCACCAGTCCCAGGGAGACCCAGTACTTC. This sequence encodes CATSPRETQYF.

The rearrangement joins TRBV30 to TRBJ1-1; D is perhaps TRBD1 (5 bases). V lost 2 bases, J lost 1 base, and 11 bases lay in between. Germline loops: CDR1 GTSNPN, CDR2 SVGIG (reference sequence). This CDR3 is 14 amino acids long. The CDR3 spells CAWSRSTGNTEAFF. The CDR3, as DNA: TGTGCCTGGAGTCGATCAACAGGGAACACTGAAGCTTTCTTT.

The CDR3 here is CASSYLTGRTMNTEAFF. The DNA for the CDR3 is TGTGCCAGCTCGTACCTCACAGGGAGAACCATGAACACTGAAGCTTTCTTT. The chain carries TRBV18 and TRBJ1-1; TRBD1 is a possible D gene (6 bases). CDR3 length equals 17 residues. V shed 6 bases and J shed 0 bases, with 20 bases lying between them. The germline CDR1 and CDR2 sequences are KGHSH and LQKENI.

This chain joins TRBV5-5 and TRBJ2-1; 11 positions match TRBD2. V dropped 4 bases and J dropped 6; count of bases not matched to a gene: 3. Germline lookup yields CDR1 SGHKS and CDR2 YYEKEE (reference sequence). The CDR3 has 14 amino acids. CDR3: CASSLGLAGNEQFF. The DNA for the CDR3 is TGTGCCAGCAGCCTAGGACTAGCGGGCAATGAGCAGTTCTTC.

The genes are TRBV24-1 and TRBJ1-1, with D maybe TRBD1 (5 bases). CDR1 and CDR2 from the germline V gene are KGHDR and SFDVKD. V shed 5 bases and J shed 7 bases, with 13 bases lying between them. The CDR3 has 13 residues. The chain's CDR3 is CATSATGQGEAFF. DNA of the CDR3: TGTGCCACCAGTGCCACGGGGCAGGGTGAAGCTTTCTTT.

The rearrangement links TRBV7-6 to TRBJ1-3; D remains ambiguous. Germline values: CDR1 SGHVS, CDR2 FNYEAQ. V lost 5 bases, J lost 0 bases, and 11 bases lay in between. The CDR3 is 15 amino acids. CDR3 loop: CASSGMELSGNTIYF. CDR3 DNA sequence: TGTGCCAGCAGCGGGATGGAGCTCTCTGGAAACACCATATATTTT.

This sequence joins TRBV6-9 and TRBJ1-2, with 7 bases identical to TRBD1. The CDR3 covers 17 residues. Germline CDR1 is MNHGY and CDR2 is SVAAGI. The J segment lost 1 base and the V segment lost 3 bases, leaving 11 bases of the junction unmatched. The CDR3 DNA reads TGTGCCAGCAGTTACCCGTACGACAGGGAAGATAACTATGGCTACACCTTC. Protein: CASSYPYDREDNYGYTF.

This clone was found a few times. The rearrangement links TRBV10-3 to TRBJ2-7, with D possibly TRBD1 on 6 matching bases. Trimming took 0 bases from V and 2 from J, leaving 8 bases between them. CDR1 is ENHRY and CDR2 is SYGVKD in the germline V gene. The CDR3 is 14 residues long. The CDR3 DNA reads TGTGCCATCAGTGAGTCGAACAGGGCCTACGAGCAGTACTTC. Protein: CAISESNRAYEQYF.

V usage is TRBV25-1 and J usage is TRBJ2-3; unclear D gene. The CDR3 covers 13 residues. Germline V gives CDR1 MGHDK, CDR2 SYGVNS. V dropped 4 bases and J dropped 2 bases, with 7 bases sitting between them. CDR3 region: CASSGLSTDTQYF. CDR3 nucleotide sequence: TGTGCCAGCAGTGGCCTATCCACAGATACGCAGTATTTT.

The CDR3 sequence is CASSWQNNEKLFF. CDR3 DNA sequence: TGTGCCAGCAGTTGGCAGAATAATGAAAAACTGTTTTTT. The V call is TRBV7-9, the J call TRBJ1-4; D is ambiguous. V was shortened by 6 bases and J by 4 bases, with 9 bases between the two germline ends. The CDR3 is 13 residues long. The germline gives CDR1 SEHNR, CDR2 FQNEAQ (reference sequence). The variable domain in full, completed from reference TRBV7-9 and TRBJ1-4, reads DTGVSQNPRHKITKRGQNVTFRCDPISEHNRLYWYRQTLGQGPEFLTYFQNEAQLEKSRLLSDRFSAERPKGSFSTLEIQRTEQGDSAMYLCASSWQNNEKLFFGSGTQLSVL.

This clone has a single count. The genes are TRBV9 and TRBJ2-7; 7 bases map to TRBD1. The CDR3 has 15 amino acids. V lost 4 bases to trimming and J lost 0 bases; unmatched junction nucleotides: 7. Germline V gene data show CDR1 as SGDLS and CDR2 as YYNGEE. The CDR3 DNA follows: TGTGCCAGCAGCCCAACAGGGGTTAGCTCCTACGAGCAGTACTTC. Amino acid sequence: CASSPTGVSSYEQYF.

This chain links TRBV5-1 with TRBJ2-7; no clear D gene. V was trimmed by 7 bases and J by 3 bases, leaving 14 bases between them. The CDR3 is made up of 13 amino acids. Germline V gene lookup returns CDR1 SGHRS and CDR2 YFSETQ. The CDR3 DNA reads as TGCGCCAGCCGGGCGAGTGTTATCTACGAGCAGTACTTC. It encodes CASRASVIYEQYF.

The CDR3 loop reads CASSLVLGLGQFF. The CDR3 DNA sequence: TGTGCCAGCAGCTTAGTCTTGGGGTTAGGGCAGTTCTTC. V is TRBV7-6 and J is TRBJ2-1; D is unresolved. The CDR3 runs 13 residues. Looked up from germline, CDR1 is SGHVS and CDR2 is FNYEAQ. The V and J ends lost 1 base and 12 bases respectively, with 13 bases between them.

This chain joins TRBV15 and TRBJ2-7; D possibly corresponds to TRBD2 (6 bases). The ends were cut back, 2 bases at V and 4 bases at J, with 15 bases in the middle. CDR1 and CDR2 from the germline V gene are LNHNV and YYDKDF (reference sequence). This CDR3 comprises 15 residues. In nucleotides, the CDR3 is TGTGCCACCAGCAGAACCCCGGGACTCAGATACGAGCAGTACTTC. Translating gives CATSRTPGLRYEQYF.

V usage is TRBV19 and J usage is TRBJ1-5; TRBD1 matches at 7 bases. CDR3 length equals 12 residues. CDR1 is LNHDA and CDR2 is SQIVND in the germline V gene (reference sequence). V trimming: 8 bases; J trimming: 5 bases; junction bases outside the gene matches: 3. As DNA, the CDR3 is TGTGCCAGTTCAGGGGGGCATCAGCCCCAGCATTTT. Translation: CASSGGHQPQHF.

The chain joins TRBV6-2 or TRBV6-3 to TRBJ1-2, with no clear D. Looked up from germline, CDR1 is MNHEY and CDR2 is SVGEGT. The V end lost 2 bases, the J end lost 4 bases, and 5 bases lay between the germline ends. The CDR3 covers 12 residues. The CDR3 DNA reads TGTGCCAGCAGTTACGGGTCCTATGGCTACACCTTC. It encodes CASSYGSYGYTF.

The chain joins TRBV20-1 to TRBJ1-6; D not resolved. The CDR3 totals 14 residues. The germline V and J ends were trimmed by 3 bases and 2 bases, with 8 bases remaining between them. Germline V gene sequence: CDR1 DFQATT, CDR2 SNEGSKA (reference sequence). The CDR3 coding sequence is TGCAGTGCTAGTCTCCGGGCCTATAATTCACCCCTCCACTTT. Its translation is CSASLRAYNSPLHF.

V and J are TRBV7-8 and TRBJ1-5; D perhaps matches TRBD1 (6 bases). Germline V CDR1 and CDR2: SGHVS, FQNEAQ. The germline V and J ends were trimmed by 1 base and 4 bases, with 14 bases remaining between them. The CDR3 spans 16 residues. DNA of the CDR3: TGTGCCAGCAGCTTAGGAGGGGGGAGCTTTAATCAGCCCCAGCATTTT. It encodes CASSLGGGSFNQPQHF.

The count of this clone is one. J is TRBJ1-1 and V is TRBV7-2; D is possibly TRBD1 (5 bases). The germline gives CDR1 SGHTA, CDR2 FQGNSA. The V gene lost 1 base and the J gene lost 9 bases, with 9 bases spanning the gap. The CDR3 has 12 amino acids. The CDR3 region has the DNA TGTGCCAGCAGCTTAGAGGTGGGGCAAGCTTTCTTT. Protein sequence: CASSLEVGQAFF. Looking up the rest from reference TRBV7-2 and TRBJ1-1 gives the full variable domain: GAGVSQSPSNKVTEKGKDVELRCDPISGHTALYWYRQSLGQGLEFLIYFQGNSAPDKSGLPSDRFSAERTGGSVSTLTIQRTQQEDSAVYLCASSLEVGQAFFGQGTRLTVV.

This clone was recorded a few times. This sequence joins TRBV27 and TRBJ2-5, with D uncertain. This CDR3 is built from 16 residues. Trimming took off 4 bases at V and 0 bases at J, with 15 bases between the two ends. Germline V gene sequence: CDR1 MNHEY, CDR2 SMNVEV (reference sequence). The CDR3 protein is CASSSLEALYQETQYF. The CDR3 DNA follows: TGTGCCAGCAGTTCCCTCGAGGCTCTGTACCAAGAGACCCAGTACTTC.

This clone has at least ten counts. The chain joins TRBV6-1 to TRBJ1-2; 7 positions agree with TRBD1. This CDR3 contains 16 residues. Losses at the gene ends were 1 base for V and 6 bases for J; bases not matched to a gene: 11. Germline CDR1 MNHNS, CDR2 SASEGT. This CDR3 is CASSEVSASGGDGYTF. In nucleotides, the CDR3 is TGTGCCAGCAGTGAAGTTTCGGCGTCAGGGGGGGATGGCTACACCTTC.